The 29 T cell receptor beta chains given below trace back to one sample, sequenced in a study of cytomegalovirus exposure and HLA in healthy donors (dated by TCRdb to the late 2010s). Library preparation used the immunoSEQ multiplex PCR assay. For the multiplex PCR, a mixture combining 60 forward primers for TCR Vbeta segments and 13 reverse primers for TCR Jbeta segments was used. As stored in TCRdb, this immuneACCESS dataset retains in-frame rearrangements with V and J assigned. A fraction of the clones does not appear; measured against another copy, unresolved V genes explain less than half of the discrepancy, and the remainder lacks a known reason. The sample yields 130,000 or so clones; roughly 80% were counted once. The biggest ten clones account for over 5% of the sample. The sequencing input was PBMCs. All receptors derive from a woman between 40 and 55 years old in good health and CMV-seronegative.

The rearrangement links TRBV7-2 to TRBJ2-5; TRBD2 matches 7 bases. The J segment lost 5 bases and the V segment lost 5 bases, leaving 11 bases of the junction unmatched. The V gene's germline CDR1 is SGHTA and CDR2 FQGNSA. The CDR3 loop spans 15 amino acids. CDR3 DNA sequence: TGTGCCAGCAGCCCCGTGGGGGGGACGTTGGAGACCCAGTACTTC. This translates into CASSPVGGTLETQYF.

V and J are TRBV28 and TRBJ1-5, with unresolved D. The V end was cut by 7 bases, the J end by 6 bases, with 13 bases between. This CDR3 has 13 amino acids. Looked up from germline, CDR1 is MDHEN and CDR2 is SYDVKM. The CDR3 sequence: CASTRGGVQPQHF. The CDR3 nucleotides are TGTGCCAGCACTCGGGGTGGGGTTCAGCCCCAGCATTTT.

The CDR3 DNA reads TGTGCCAGCAGCATATTAGCGGCTCAGTTTAATACGCAGTATTTT. Its protein is CASSILAAQFNTQYF. V usage is TRBV5-5 and J usage is TRBJ2-3, with a possible D match to TRBD2 (6 bases). Trimming pared 4 bases from V and 7 bases from J, leaving 19 bases between. Germline-derived CDR1 and CDR2 are SGHKS and YYEKEE (reference sequence). CDR3 length: 15 residues. Looking up the rest from reference TRBV5-5 and TRBJ2-3 gives the full variable domain: DAGVTQSPTHLIKTRGQQVTLRCSPISGHKSVSWYQQVLGQGPQFIFQYYEKEERGRGNFPDRFSARQFPNYSSELNVNALLLGDSALYLCASSILAAQFNTQYFGPGTRLTVL.

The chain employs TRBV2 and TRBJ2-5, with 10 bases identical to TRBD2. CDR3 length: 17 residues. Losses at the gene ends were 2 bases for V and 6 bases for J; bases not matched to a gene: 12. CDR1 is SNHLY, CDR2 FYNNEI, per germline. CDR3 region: CASSEKTSGRGGKTQYF. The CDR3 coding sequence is TGTGCCAGCAGTGAAAAGACCAGCGGGAGGGGGGGTAAGACCCAGTACTTC.

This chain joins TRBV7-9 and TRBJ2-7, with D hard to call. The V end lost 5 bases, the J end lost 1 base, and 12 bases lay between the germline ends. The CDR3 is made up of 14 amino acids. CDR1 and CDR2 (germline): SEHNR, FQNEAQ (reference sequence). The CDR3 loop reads CASSGYSYSYEQYF. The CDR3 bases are TGTGCCAGCAGCGGGTACAGTTATTCCTACGAGCAGTACTTC.

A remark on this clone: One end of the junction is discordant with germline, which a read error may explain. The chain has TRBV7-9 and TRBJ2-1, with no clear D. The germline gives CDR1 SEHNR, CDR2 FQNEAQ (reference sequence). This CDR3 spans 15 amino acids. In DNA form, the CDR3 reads TGTTCCAGCAGCTCCTGGTTGAGCTCCTACAATGAGCAGTTCTTC. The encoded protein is CSSSSWLSSYNEQFF.

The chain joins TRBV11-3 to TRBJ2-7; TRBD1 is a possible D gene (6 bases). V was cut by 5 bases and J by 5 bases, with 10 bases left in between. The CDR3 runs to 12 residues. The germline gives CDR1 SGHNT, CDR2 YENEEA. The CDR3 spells CASSATGDEQYF. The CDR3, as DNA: TGTGCCAGCAGCGCGACAGGAGACGAGCAGTACTTC.

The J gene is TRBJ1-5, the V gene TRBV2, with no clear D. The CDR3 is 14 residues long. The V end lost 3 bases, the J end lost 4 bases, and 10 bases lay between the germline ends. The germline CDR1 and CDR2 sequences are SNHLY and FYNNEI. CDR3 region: CASSELAGNQPQHF. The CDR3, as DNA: TGTGCCAGCAGTGAGCTGGCGGGAAATCAGCCCCAGCATTTT.

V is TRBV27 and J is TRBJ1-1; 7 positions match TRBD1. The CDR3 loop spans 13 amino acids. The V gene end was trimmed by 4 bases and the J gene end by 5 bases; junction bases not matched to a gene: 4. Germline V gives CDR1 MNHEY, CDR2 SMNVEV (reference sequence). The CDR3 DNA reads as TGTGCCAGCAGTTGGGACAGATGGACTGAAGCTTTCTTT. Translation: CASSWDRWTEAFF.

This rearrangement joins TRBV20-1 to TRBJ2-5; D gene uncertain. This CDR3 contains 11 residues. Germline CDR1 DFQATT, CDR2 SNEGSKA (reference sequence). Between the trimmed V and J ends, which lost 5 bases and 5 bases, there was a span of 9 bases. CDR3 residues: CSALTVETQYF. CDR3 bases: TGCAGTGCTCTAACGGTGGAGACCCAGTACTTC.

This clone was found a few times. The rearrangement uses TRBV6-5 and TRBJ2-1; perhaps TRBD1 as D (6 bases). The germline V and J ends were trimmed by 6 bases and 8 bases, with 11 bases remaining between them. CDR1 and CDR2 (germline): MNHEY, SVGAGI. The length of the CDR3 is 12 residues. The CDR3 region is CASSGTGHEQFF. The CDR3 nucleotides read TGTGCCAGCAGCGGAACAGGGCATGAGCAGTTCTTC.

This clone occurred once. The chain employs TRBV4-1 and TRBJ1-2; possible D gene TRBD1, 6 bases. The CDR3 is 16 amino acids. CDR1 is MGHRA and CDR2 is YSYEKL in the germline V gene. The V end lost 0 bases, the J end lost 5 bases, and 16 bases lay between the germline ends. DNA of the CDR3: TGCGCCAGCAGCCAAGATTGGGCAGGGGCGGTATATGGCTACACCTTC. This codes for CASSQDWAGAVYGYTF.

CDR3 protein: CASSTTGGMNTEAFF. CDR3 nucleotide sequence: TGTGCCAGCAGCACGACAGGGGGAATGAACACTGAAGCTTTCTTT. This rearrangement joins TRBV7-2 to TRBJ1-1; TRBD1 aligns across 9 bases. Per germline, CDR1 SGHTA and CDR2 FQGNSA. This CDR3 spans 15 amino acids. With V trimmed by 5 bases and J by 0 bases, 4 bases remained unmatched.

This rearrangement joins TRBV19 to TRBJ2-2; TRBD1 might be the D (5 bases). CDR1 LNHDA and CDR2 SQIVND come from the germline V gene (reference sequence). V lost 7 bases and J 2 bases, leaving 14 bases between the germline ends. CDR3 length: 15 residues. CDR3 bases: TGTGCCAGTACCCTCCGACAGACCAACACCGGGGAGCTGTTTTTT. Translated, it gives CASTLRQTNTGELFF.

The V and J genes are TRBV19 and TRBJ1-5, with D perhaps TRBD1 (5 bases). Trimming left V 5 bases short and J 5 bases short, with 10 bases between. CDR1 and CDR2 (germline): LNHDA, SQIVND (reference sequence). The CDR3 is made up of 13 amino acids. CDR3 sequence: CASSVQGYQPQHF. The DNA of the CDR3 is TGTGCCAGTAGTGTCCAGGGCTATCAGCCCCAGCATTTT.

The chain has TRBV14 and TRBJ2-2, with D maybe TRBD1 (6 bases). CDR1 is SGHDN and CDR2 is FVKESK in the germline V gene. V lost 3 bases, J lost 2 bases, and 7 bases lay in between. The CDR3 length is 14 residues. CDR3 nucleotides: TGTGCCAGCAGCCAGGGGGCCAACACCGGGGAGCTGTTTTTT. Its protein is CASSQGANTGELFF. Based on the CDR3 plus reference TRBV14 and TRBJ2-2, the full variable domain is EAGVTQFPSHSVIEKGQTVTLRCDPISGHDNLYWYRRVMGKEIKFLLHFVKESKQDESGMPNNRFLAERTGGTYSTLKVQPAELEDSGVYFCASSQGANTGELFFGEGSRLTVL.

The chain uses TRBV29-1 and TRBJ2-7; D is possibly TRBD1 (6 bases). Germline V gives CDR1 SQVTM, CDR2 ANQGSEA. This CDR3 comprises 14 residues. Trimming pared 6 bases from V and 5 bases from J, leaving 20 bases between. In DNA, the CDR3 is TGCAGCGTGAAACCTCAGGGGAACCATGACGAGCAGTACTTC. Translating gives CSVKPQGNHDEQYF.

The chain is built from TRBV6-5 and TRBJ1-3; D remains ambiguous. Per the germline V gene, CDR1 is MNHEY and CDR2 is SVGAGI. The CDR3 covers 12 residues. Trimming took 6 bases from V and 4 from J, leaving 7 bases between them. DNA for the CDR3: TGTGCCAGCAGGGACTGGGGAAACACCATATATTTT. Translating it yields CASRDWGNTIYF.

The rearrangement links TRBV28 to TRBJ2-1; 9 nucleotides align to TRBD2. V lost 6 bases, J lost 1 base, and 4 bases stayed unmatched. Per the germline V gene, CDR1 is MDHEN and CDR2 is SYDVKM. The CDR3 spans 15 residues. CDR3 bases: TGTGCCAGCAGAGAAGGACTAGCGTCCTACAATGAGCAGTTCTTC. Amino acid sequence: CASREGLASYNEQFF.

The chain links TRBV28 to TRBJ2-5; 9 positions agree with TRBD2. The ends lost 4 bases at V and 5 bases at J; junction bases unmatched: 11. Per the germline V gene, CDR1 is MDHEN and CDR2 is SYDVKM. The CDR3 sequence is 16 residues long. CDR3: CASSSIAGEPVETQYF. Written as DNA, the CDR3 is TGTGCCAGCAGTTCTATAGCGGGAGAGCCCGTTGAGACCCAGTACTTC.

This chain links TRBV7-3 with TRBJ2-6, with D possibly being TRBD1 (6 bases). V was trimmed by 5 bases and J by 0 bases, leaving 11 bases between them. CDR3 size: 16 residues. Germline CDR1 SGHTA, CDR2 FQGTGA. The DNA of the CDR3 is TGTGCCAGCAGCCGGACAGAGAGCTCTGGGGCCAACGTCCTGACTTTC. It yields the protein CASSRTESSGANVLTF.

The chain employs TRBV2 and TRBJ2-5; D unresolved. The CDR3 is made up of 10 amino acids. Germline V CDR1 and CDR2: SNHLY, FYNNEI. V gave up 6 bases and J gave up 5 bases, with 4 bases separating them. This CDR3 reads CASSLETQYF. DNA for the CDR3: TGTGCCAGCAGCCTTGAGACCCAGTACTTC.

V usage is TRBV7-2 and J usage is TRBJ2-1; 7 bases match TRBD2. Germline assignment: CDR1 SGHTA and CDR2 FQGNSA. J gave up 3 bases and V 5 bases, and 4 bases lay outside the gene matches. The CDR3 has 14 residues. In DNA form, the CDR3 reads TGTGCCAGCAGCCCCCGGGACTACTACAATGAGCAGTTCTTC. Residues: CASSPRDYYNEQFF.

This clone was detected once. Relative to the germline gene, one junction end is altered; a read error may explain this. CDR3 in amino acids: CASSPQDTSGANGLTF. The CDR3 DNA reads TGTGCCAGCTCACCCCAAGACACCTCTGGGGCCAACGGCCTGACTTTC. V usage is TRBV18 and J usage is TRBJ2-6; D perhaps matches TRBD1 (5 bases). The CDR3 totals 16 residues. Germline CDR1 and CDR2: KGHSH and LQKENI.

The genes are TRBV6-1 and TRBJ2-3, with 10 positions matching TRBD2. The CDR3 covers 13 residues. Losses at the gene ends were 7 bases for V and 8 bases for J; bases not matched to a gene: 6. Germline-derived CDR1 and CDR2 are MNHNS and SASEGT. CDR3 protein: CASIATSGATQYF. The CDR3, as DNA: TGTGCCAGCATCGCTACTAGCGGGGCTACGCAGTATTTT.

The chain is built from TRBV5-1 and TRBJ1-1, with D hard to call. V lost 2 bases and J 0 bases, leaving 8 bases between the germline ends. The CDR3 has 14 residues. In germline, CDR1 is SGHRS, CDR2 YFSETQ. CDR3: CASSLNPVNTEAFF. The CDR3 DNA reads TGCGCCAGCAGCTTAAATCCCGTGAACACTGAAGCTTTCTTT.

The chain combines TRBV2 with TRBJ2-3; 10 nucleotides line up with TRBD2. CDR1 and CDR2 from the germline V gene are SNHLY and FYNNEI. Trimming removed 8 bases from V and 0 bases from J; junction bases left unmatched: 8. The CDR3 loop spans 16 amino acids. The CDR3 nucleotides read TGTGCCAGCGAGAGGACTAGCGGCTCTAGCACAGATACGCAGTATTTT. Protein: CASERTSGSSTDTQYF.

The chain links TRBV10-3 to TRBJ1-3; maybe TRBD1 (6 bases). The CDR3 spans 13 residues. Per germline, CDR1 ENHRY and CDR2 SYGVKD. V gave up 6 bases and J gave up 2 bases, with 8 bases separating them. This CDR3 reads CAIRQGPGNTIYF. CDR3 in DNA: TGTGCCATCAGACAGGGTCCTGGAAACACCATATATTTT.

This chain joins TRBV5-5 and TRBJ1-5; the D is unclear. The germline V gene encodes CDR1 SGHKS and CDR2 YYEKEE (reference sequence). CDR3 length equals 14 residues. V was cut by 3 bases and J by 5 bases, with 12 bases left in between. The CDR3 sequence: CASSSTRRDQPQHF. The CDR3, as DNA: TGTGCCAGCAGCTCGACGAGGAGGGATCAGCCCCAGCATTTT.